These 27 T cell receptor beta chains were all obtained from the same sample, sequenced in a study of T cells in localized non-small cell lung cancer. Generated by immunoSEQ multiplex PCR, the TCRdb table keeps only in-frame clones and is missing some. The table lists approximately 4,200 clones, 85% to 95% of them singletons, with 3% in the top ten. The sample consisted of peripheral blood, taken before any cancer treatment. The receptors stem from a woman aged 40 to 75 with stage I lung adenocarcinoma.

J is TRBJ2-1 and V is TRBV19; D is unresolved. The germline CDR1 and CDR2 sequences are LNHDA and SQIVND (reference sequence). The CDR3 consists of 15 residues. V lost 3 bases to trimming and J lost 7 bases, with 16 bases between them. The CDR3 loop is CASSMIRASFNEQFF. The DNA for the CDR3 is TGTGCCAGTAGTATGATAAGGGCCAGTTTTAATGAGCAGTTCTTC.

This clone was seen just once. V usage is TRBV18 and J usage is TRBJ1-1; 7 bases match TRBD1. This CDR3 is built from 15 residues. V lost 0 bases and J lost 6; bases outside the gene matches: 7. The germline V gene encodes CDR1 KGHSH and CDR2 LQKENI. CDR3 sequence (DNA): TGTGCCAGCTCACCACCGGGGAGGGGGCGGGCTGAAGCTTTCTTT. The encoded protein is CASSPPGRGRAEAFF.

The chain links TRBV5-4 to TRBJ2-2; 7 bases match TRBD2. The V and J ends lost 3 bases and 6 bases, in that order; junction bases with no gene match: 8. The CDR3 runs 15 residues. Per the germline V gene, CDR1 is SGHNT and CDR2 is YYREEE (reference sequence). This CDR3 reads CASSSAGREAGELFF. For the CDR3, the DNA is TGTGCCAGCAGCTCAGCGGGACGGGAGGCCGGGGAGCTGTTTTTT.

The CDR3 sequence is CASGWGLAEPQETQYF. The CDR3 DNA reads TGTGCTAGTGGTTGGGGACTAGCGGAGCCCCAAGAGACCCAGTACTTC. The chain links TRBV12-5 to TRBJ2-5, with 11 bases fitting TRBD2. The trim removed 4 bases at V and 1 base at J, leaving 5 bases unmatched. The CDR3 runs 16 residues. Germline lookup yields CDR1 LGHNT and CDR2 FRNRAP.

This chain joins TRBV6-5 and TRBJ2-7; D is perhaps TRBD1 or TRBD2 (5 bases each). The germline V gene has CDR1 MNHEY and CDR2 SVGAGI. Trimming pared 6 bases from V and 2 bases from J, leaving 14 bases between. The CDR3 runs to 14 residues. CDR3 bases: TGTGCCAGCAGGACCGGGACGGAAACCTACGAGCAGTACTTC. It is translated as CASRTGTETYEQYF.

V is TRBV27 and J is TRBJ1-1; 7 bases are shared with TRBD1. This CDR3 has 14 amino acids. V shed 4 bases, J shed 1 base, and the junction held 3 bases outside the gene matches. Germline V gene sequence: CDR1 MNHEY, CDR2 SMNVEV (reference sequence). This chain's CDR3 is CASSWAGGNTEAFF. The DNA for the CDR3 is TGTGCCAGCAGTTGGGCAGGGGGGAACACTGAAGCTTTCTTT.

The CDR3 sequence is CASTYGGGSEAFF. The DNA of the CDR3 is TGTGCCAGCACCTACGGAGGGGGGTCTGAAGCTTTCTTT. V and J are TRBV5-4 and TRBJ1-1; D is perhaps TRBD1 (6 bases). CDR3 length: 13 amino acids. V lost 6 bases to trimming and J lost 6 bases, with 15 bases between them. Germline values: CDR1 SGHNT, CDR2 YYREEE (reference sequence).

The chain recombines TRBV4-2 with TRBJ2-1, with unresolved D. This CDR3 is built from 13 residues. V lost 0 bases, J lost 9 bases, and 9 bases lay in between. Germline V lookup: CDR1 LGHNA, CDR2 YNFKEQ. CDR3 amino acids: CASSQDTLGEQFF. CDR3 bases: TGTGCCAGCAGCCAAGATACGCTCGGTGAGCAGTTCTTC.

The chain recombines TRBV27 with TRBJ2-3; D is ambiguous. The V end lost 6 bases, the J end lost 4 bases, and 5 bases lay between the germline ends. Germline assignment: CDR1 MNHEY and CDR2 SMNVEV (reference sequence). The CDR3 consists of 11 residues. The DNA for the CDR3 is TGTGCCAGCAGCCAATCAGATACGCAGTATTTT. It codes for CASSQSDTQYF.

This chain uses TRBV7-9 with TRBJ1-3, with no clear D. This CDR3 has 13 residues. Trimming left V 11 bases short and J 0 bases short, with 11 bases between. Germline-derived CDR1 and CDR2 are SEHNR and FQNEAQ (reference sequence). The CDR3 sequence: CAFERGSGNTIYF. As DNA, the CDR3 is TGTGCCTTCGAGCGGGGCTCTGGAAACACCATATATTTT.

V gene TRBV28 combines with J gene TRBJ1-5; D call uncertain. Trimming removed 2 bases at V and 3 bases at J, with 5 bases between. Germline CDR1 reads MDHEN; CDR2 reads SYDVKM. This CDR3 is 13 amino acids long. Here the CDR3 DNA reads TGTGCCAGCAGTTTAGGGATCAATCAGCCCCAGCATTTT. Encoded protein: CASSLGINQPQHF.

The V call is TRBV6-1, the J call TRBJ1-1, with D possibly being TRBD1 (5 bases). This CDR3 comprises 14 residues. Germline assignment: CDR1 MNHNS and CDR2 SASEGT. The germline V and J ends were trimmed by 5 bases and 1 base, with 11 bases remaining between them. CDR3 loop: CASSQRTRNTEAFF. As DNA, the CDR3 is TGTGCCAGCAGTCAAAGGACAAGGAACACTGAAGCTTTCTTT.

The rearrangement links TRBV5-4 to TRBJ2-1, with TRBD2 identical over 12 bases. CDR3 length: 16 amino acids. The germline V gene has CDR1 SGHNT and CDR2 YYREEE (reference sequence). With V trimmed by 3 bases and J by 3 bases, 4 bases remained unmatched. The CDR3 protein is CASSSKTSGGYNEQFF. CDR3 DNA sequence: TGTGCCAGCAGCTCCAAGACTAGCGGGGGCTACAATGAGCAGTTCTTC.

The table lists this clone with a count of one. V gene TRBV7-8 combines with J gene TRBJ1-3; TRBD1 agrees at 9 bases. The CDR3 totals 18 residues. From germline, CDR1 is SGHVS and CDR2 FQNEAQ. Trimming took 0 bases from V and 0 from J; bases not matched to a gene: 6. The CDR3 nucleotides are TGTGCCAGCAGCTTAGCGGGACAGGGAATGTACTCTGGAAACACCATATATTTT. Residues: CASSLAGQGMYSGNTIYF.

The rearrangement uses TRBV28 and TRBJ1-5; weak D call: TRBD1 (5 bases). The CDR3 loop spans 15 amino acids. Germline V gene lookup returns CDR1 MDHEN and CDR2 SYDVKM. V was trimmed by 7 bases and J by 3 bases, leaving 16 bases between them. CDR3 nucleotide sequence: TGTGCCAGCAATCGAGCCGGGACGGCCAATCAGCCCCAGCATTTT. Translating it yields CASNRAGTANQPQHF.

The chain combines TRBV6-5 with TRBJ1-5; D not certain. There are 15 residues in the CDR3. Germline values: CDR1 MNHEY, CDR2 SVGAGI. V shed 5 bases and J shed 0 bases, with 11 bases lying between them. CDR3 in DNA: TGTGCCAGCAGTCTCGGGAGATTTAGCAATCAGCCCCAGCATTTT. Translating it yields CASSLGRFSNQPQHF.

The V gene is TRBV11-3, the J gene TRBJ2-3; D is undetermined. In germline, CDR1 is SGHNT, CDR2 YENEEA. The CDR3 covers 14 residues. V lost 3 bases and J lost 6, with 13 bases in between. DNA of the CDR3: TGTGCCAGCAGCTTTAGTTCCCAAGCCGATACGCAGTATTTT. Translation gives CASSFSSQADTQYF.

The chain employs TRBV11-3 and TRBJ2-7; D is tentatively TRBD1 or TRBD2 (6 bases each). Trimming removed 5 bases at V and 6 bases at J, with 14 bases between. This CDR3 spans 13 amino acids. Germline V lookup: CDR1 SGHNT, CDR2 YENEEA. The CDR3 spells CASSLRGAGEQYF. CDR3 nucleotide sequence: TGTGCCAGCAGCCTAAGGGGGGCAGGCGAGCAGTACTTC.

The chain is built from TRBV5-4 and TRBJ2-7; D is tentatively TRBD1 or TRBD2 (5 bases each). The V end was cut by 5 bases, the J end by 4 bases, with 16 bases between. The CDR3 runs 14 residues. Germline values: CDR1 SGHNT, CDR2 YYREEE (reference sequence). DNA of the CDR3: TGTGCCAGCAGTACCGGGACGAGAACTTACGAGCAGTACTTC. Protein sequence: CASSTGTRTYEQYF.

The chain employs TRBV5-1 and TRBJ2-2, with D possibly TRBD2 on 6 matching bases. Trimming took 5 bases from V and 0 from J, leaving 11 bases between them. The CDR3 is 15 residues long. Germline CDR1 reads SGHRS; CDR2 reads YFSETQ. As DNA, the CDR3 is TGCGCCAGCAGTCTCAGGGACTCGAACACCGGGGAGCTGTTTTTT. Protein: CASSLRDSNTGELFF.

The chain employs TRBV7-9 and TRBJ2-2, with a possible D match to TRBD2 (5 bases). There are 16 residues in the CDR3. Trimming removed 5 bases at V and 0 bases at J, with 13 bases between. Germline lookup yields CDR1 SEHNR and CDR2 FQNEAQ (reference sequence). The CDR3 coding sequence is TGTGCCAGCAGCCCACTCGCGACTACGAACACCGGGGAGCTGTTTTTT. Protein sequence: CASSPLATTNTGELFF.

DNA of the CDR3: TGTGCCAGCAGCCGGACCACAGATACGCAGTATTTT. Translation gives CASSRTTDTQYF. This chain uses TRBV27 with TRBJ2-3; the D is unclear. V was shortened by 6 bases and J by 2 bases, with 6 bases between the two germline ends. This CDR3 spans 12 amino acids. CDR1 MNHEY and CDR2 SMNVEV come from the germline V gene (reference sequence).

This chain connects TRBV5-4 to TRBJ1-3; D not certain. Per the germline V gene, CDR1 is SGHNT and CDR2 is YYREEE (reference sequence). The CDR3 spans 14 residues. Trimming left V 1 base short and J 4 bases short, with 9 bases between. CDR3 DNA sequence: TGTGCCAGCAGCTTGTCGGGTGCAGGAAACACCATATATTTT. This translates into CASSLSGAGNTIYF.

V is TRBV6-5 and J is TRBJ1-1; D is ambiguous. V lost 2 bases and J lost 2, with 9 bases in between. This CDR3 region has 14 residues. From germline, CDR1 is MNHEY and CDR2 SVGAGI. The CDR3 loop reads CASSYEQFNTEAFF. In DNA, the CDR3 is TGTGCCAGCAGTTACGAACAGTTTAACACTGAAGCTTTCTTT.

The chain has TRBV2 and TRBJ2-3; 12 nucleotides line up with TRBD2. V was clipped by 4 bases and J by 4 bases; unmatched bases: 3. CDR3 length: 15 residues. Germline V gene lookup returns CDR1 SNHLY and CDR2 FYNNEI. CDR3 in DNA: TGTGCCAGCAGTGCGACTAGCGGGAGTCCAGATACGCAGTATTTT. It yields the protein CASSATSGSPDTQYF.

CDR3 region: CASSLKGTEAFF. The CDR3 coding sequence is TGCGCCAGCAGCTTGAAGGGGACTGAAGCTTTCTTT. The gene calls are TRBV5-1 and TRBJ1-1; the D gene is possibly TRBD1 (5 bases). There are 12 residues in the CDR3. Between the trimmed V and J ends, which lost 1 base and 5 bases, there was a span of 6 bases. Germline assignment: CDR1 SGHRS and CDR2 YFSETQ.

The rearrangement links TRBV5-5 to TRBJ1-3; 12 bases agree with TRBD1. The CDR3 covers 16 residues. The germline gives CDR1 SGHKS, CDR2 YYEKEE (reference sequence). V lost 3 bases and J lost 7; bases outside the gene matches: 8. The DNA of the CDR3 is TGTGCCAGCAGCTACGGAGGGACAGGGGGCGTTAACACCATATATTTT. Its translation is CASSYGGTGGVNTIYF.